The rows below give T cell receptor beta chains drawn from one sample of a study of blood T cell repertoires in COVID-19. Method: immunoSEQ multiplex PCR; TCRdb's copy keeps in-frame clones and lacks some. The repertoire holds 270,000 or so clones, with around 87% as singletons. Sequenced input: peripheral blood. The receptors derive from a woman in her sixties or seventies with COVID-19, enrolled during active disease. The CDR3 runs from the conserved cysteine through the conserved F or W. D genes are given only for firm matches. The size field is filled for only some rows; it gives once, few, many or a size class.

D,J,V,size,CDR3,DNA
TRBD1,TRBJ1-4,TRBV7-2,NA,CASSPQTGANEKLFF,TGTGCCAGCAGCCCACAGACAGGGGCTAATGAAAAACTGTTTTTT
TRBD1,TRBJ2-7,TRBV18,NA,CASSPSGQGHEQYF,TGTGCCAGCTCACCATCGGGACAGGGCCACGAGCAGTACTTC
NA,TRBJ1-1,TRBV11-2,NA,CASSLNAVEAFF,TGTGCCAGCAGCTTAAACGCGGTTGAAGCTTTCTTT
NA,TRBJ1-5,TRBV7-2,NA,CASSLDRAGNQPQHF,TGTGCCAGCAGCTTAGACAGGGCCGGAAATCAGCCCCAGCATTTT
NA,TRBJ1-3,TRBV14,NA,CASSQGYRYSGNTIYF,TGTGCCAGCAGCCAAGGGTATCGGTACTCTGGAAACACCATATATTTT
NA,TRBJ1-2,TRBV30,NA,CAWSVGGYGYTF,TGTGCCTGGAGTGTAGGAGGCTATGGCTACACCTTC
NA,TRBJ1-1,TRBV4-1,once,CASSQSPEVGRAFF,TGCGCCAGCAGCCAATCCCCCGAAGTGGGCAGAGCTTTCTTT
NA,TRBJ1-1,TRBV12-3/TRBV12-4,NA,CASSLRVGTEAFF,TGTGCCAGCAGTCTCAGGGTTGGCACTGAAGCTTTCTTT
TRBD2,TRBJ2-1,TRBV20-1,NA,CSASGSRGGTEQFF,TGCAGTGCTAGTGGCTCTCGCGGGGGGACTGAGCAGTTCTTC
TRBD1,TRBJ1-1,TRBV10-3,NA,CAIRMDRGVTEAFF,TGTGCCATCAGGATGGACAGGGGGGTTACTGAAGCTTTCTTT
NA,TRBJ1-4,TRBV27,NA,CASSLNPASEKLFF,TGTGCCAGCAGTTTAAATCCTGCGAGTGAAAAACTGTTTTTT
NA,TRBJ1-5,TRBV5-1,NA,CASSLAGLSNQPQHF,TGCGCCAGCAGCTTGGCAGGGTTGAGCAATCAGCCCCAGCATTTT
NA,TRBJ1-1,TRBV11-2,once,CASGQQGNTEAFF,TGTGCCAGCGGCCAACAGGGAAACACTGAAGCTTTCTTT
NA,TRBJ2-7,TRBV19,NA,CASRQQTGSYEQYF,TGTGCCAGTAGACAACAGACAGGCTCCTACGAGCAGTACTTC
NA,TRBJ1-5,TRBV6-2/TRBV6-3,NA,CASSYPSRASNQPQHF,TGTGCCAGCAGTTACCCCTCACGCGCTAGCAATCAGCCCCAGCATTTT
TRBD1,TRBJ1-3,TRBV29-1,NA,CSVGQGHGNTIYF,TGCAGCGTGGGACAGGGCCATGGAAACACCATATATTTT
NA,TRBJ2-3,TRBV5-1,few,CASSLYGDTQYF,TGCGCCAGCAGCTTGTACGGGGATACGCAGTATTTT
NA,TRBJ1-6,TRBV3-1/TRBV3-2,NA,CASKGNNLPGSSLHF,TGTGCCAGCAAAGGGAATAACCTTCCGGGGTCATCCCTCCACTTT
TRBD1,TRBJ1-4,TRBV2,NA,CASTTGTGVGKLFF,TGTGCCAGCACCACCGGGACAGGGGTCGGGAAACTGTTTTTT
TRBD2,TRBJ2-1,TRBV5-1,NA,CASSFTSGTHNEQFF,TGCGCCAGCAGCTTCACTAGCGGGACCCACAATGAGCAGTTCTTC
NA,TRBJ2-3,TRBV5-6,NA,CASSLAGTDTQYF,TGTGCCAGCAGCTTGGCGGGCACAGATACGCAGTATTTT
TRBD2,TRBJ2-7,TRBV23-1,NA,CASSHQGTMKKGIGYEQYF,TGCGCCAGCAGTCATCAAGGGACTATGAAAAAAGGGATCGGGTACGAGCAGTACTTC
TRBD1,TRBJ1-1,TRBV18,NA,CASSEGASRTEAFF,TGTGCCAGCTCCGAGGGGGCGTCAAGAACTGAAGCTTTCTTT
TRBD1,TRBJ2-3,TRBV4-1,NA,CASSQGDRLSTDTQYF,TGCGCCAGCAGCCAAGGGGACAGGTTAAGCACAGATACGCAGTATTTT
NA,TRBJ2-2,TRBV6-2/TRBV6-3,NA,CASSYSVSIDRQQLNTGELFF,TGTGCCAGCAGTTACTCGGTGTCCATAGACCGACAGCAACTGAACACCGGGGAGCTGTTTTTT
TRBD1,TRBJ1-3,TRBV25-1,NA,CASSRDSDSGNTIYF,TGTGCCAGCAGCCGGGACAGCGATTCTGGAAACACCATATATTTT